What follows are 17 T cell receptor beta chains derived from one specimen sequenced in a study of metastatic and nonmetastatic thyroid tumors. TCRdb re-clonotyped the PCR reads via MiXCR. The sample includes around 30,000 clones, more than 15% of them seen just once. None of the patients had undergone any treatment ahead of thyroid surgery. Sequencing was done on a sample of blood. The origin of the receptors is a female donor with papillary thyroid cancer or a benign thyroid nodule (not recorded which). Some clones in this sample may be carry-over from other donors' samples.

This rearrangement joins TRBV20-1 to TRBJ1-2, with unresolved D. Trimming left V 0 bases short and J 7 bases short, with 15 bases between. Germline-derived CDR1 and CDR2 are DFQATT and SNEGSKA (reference sequence). The CDR3 runs 14 residues. CDR3 region: CSARDDQVVCGYTF. CDR3 nucleotide sequence: TGCAGTGCTAGAGATGATCAGGTGGTCTGTGGCTACACCTTC.

This clone has a count of ten or more. The V and J genes are TRBV30 and TRBJ2-4; D perhaps matches TRBD1 (6 bases). Per the germline V gene, CDR1 is GTSNPN and CDR2 is SVGIG (reference sequence). CDR3 size: 13 residues. Deletions cut 4 bases from V and 1 base from J, with 8 bases between. This CDR3 is CAWTRGAKNIQYF. The DNA for the CDR3 is TGTGCCTGGACAAGGGGGGCCAAAAACATTCAGTACTTC. Full variable domain (outside the CDR3, taken from reference TRBV30 and TRBJ2-4): SQTIHQWPATLVQPVGSPLSLECTVEGTSNPNLYWYRQAAGRGLQLLFYSVGIGQISSEVPQNLSASRPQDRQFILSSKKLLLSDSGFYLCAWTRGAKNIQYFGAGTRLSVL.

This clone was detected many times. The rearrangement uses TRBV3-1 and TRBJ2-5; 7 bases line up with TRBD2. Per the germline V gene, CDR1 is LGHDT and CDR2 is YNNKEL (reference sequence). V was clipped by 8 bases and J by 4 bases; unmatched bases: 10. This CDR3 has 14 residues. Here the CDR3 DNA reads TGTGCCAGCTCCCCCACGGGAGGAGGAGAGACCCAGTACTTC. Its translation: CASSPTGGGETQYF.

There are many counts of this clone. This chain connects TRBV19 to TRBJ2-6; D is possibly TRBD1 or TRBD2 (5 bases each). Between the trimmed V and J ends, which lost 3 bases and 0 bases, there was a span of 15 bases. CDR3 size: 18 residues. The germline CDR1 and CDR2 sequences are LNHDA and SQIVND (reference sequence). The CDR3 nucleotides are TGTGCCAGTAGTATCCGCGTGGGACGGTCCTCTGGGGCCAACGTCCTGACTTTC. It yields the protein CASSIRVGRSSGANVLTF. The full variable domain, with the rest looked up from reference TRBV19 and TRBJ2-6, is DGGITQSPKYLFRKEGQNVTLSCEQNLNHDAMYWYRQDPGQGLRLIYYSQIVNDFQKGDIAEGYSVSREKKESFPLTVTSAQKNPTAFYLCASSIRVGRSSGANVLTFGAGSRLTVL.

The sample holds many counts of this clone. The V gene is TRBV5-4, the J gene TRBJ2-7, with 10 bases matching TRBD2. The CDR3 spans 15 residues. Germline CDR1 is SGHNT and CDR2 is YYREEE (reference sequence). V lost 4 bases, J lost 3 bases, and 7 bases stayed unmatched. In nucleotides, the CDR3 is TGTGCCAGCAGCCCACGGACTAGCGGAAACTACGAGCAGTACTTC. This gives the protein CASSPRTSGNYEQYF.

This clone was found many times. The V call is TRBV28, the J call TRBJ2-1; 7 bases are a match to TRBD1. V shed 5 bases, J shed 8 bases, and the junction held 12 bases outside the gene matches. CDR3 length: 15 residues. Germline lookup yields CDR1 MDHEN and CDR2 SYDVKM. In DNA form, the CDR3 reads TGTGCCAGCAGTGTACCCGGGACAGTATCGGATGAGCAGTTCTTC. This gives the protein CASSVPGTVSDEQFF.

The rearrangement links TRBV19 to TRBJ1-2; 12 bases align to TRBD1. CDR1 is LNHDA, CDR2 SQIVND, per germline (reference sequence). J lost 2 bases, V lost 7 bases, and 11 bases had no gene match. CDR3 size: 17 residues. The CDR3, as DNA: TGTGCCAGTACTCAGGGGACAGGGGGCGAAGTGAACTATGGCTACACCTTC. Its protein product is CASTQGTGGEVNYGYTF. Looking up the rest from reference TRBV19 and TRBJ1-2 gives the full variable domain: DGGITQSPKYLFRKEGQNVTLSCEQNLNHDAMYWYRQDPGQGLRLIYYSQIVNDFQKGDIAEGYSVSREKKESFPLTVTSAQKNPTAFYLCASTQGTGGEVNYGYTFGSGTRLTVV.

This clone was counted ten times or more. V usage is TRBV11-2 and J usage is TRBJ1-1; the D is unclear. This CDR3 is built from 14 residues. The V gene's germline CDR1 is SGHAT and CDR2 FQNNGV. The germline V and J ends were trimmed by 1 base and 5 bases, with 11 bases remaining between them. The CDR3 bases are TGTGCCAGCAGCTTAGTTCGGGGAAGGACTGAAGCTTTCTTT. It is translated as CASSLVRGRTEAFF.

This clone was seen a handful of times. This may be a read error: a much more frequent sequence differs by one nucleotide. This chain joins TRBV7-9 and TRBJ2-5; no clear D gene. This CDR3 is 15 amino acids long. The V and J ends lost 3 bases and 1 base respectively, with 12 bases between them. Germline V CDR1 and CDR2: SEHNR, FQNEAQ (reference sequence). The CDR3, as DNA: TGTGCCAGCAGCTTCTTAGCAGAAATCCAAGAGACCCAGTACTTC. The encoded protein is CASSFLAEIQETQYF. The complete variable domain, with remaining parts taken from reference TRBV7-9 and TRBJ2-5, reads DTGVSQNPRHKITKRGQNVTFRCDPISEHNRLYWYRQTLGQGPEFLTYFQNEAQLEKSRLLSDRFSAERPKGSFSTLEIQRTEQGDSAMYLCASSFLAEIQETQYFGPGTRLLVL.

Sample share makes this clone medium-sized. This sequence joins TRBV6-1 and TRBJ1-1, with no clear D. The CDR3 covers 16 residues. CDR1 is MNHNS and CDR2 is SASEGT in the germline V gene. V shed 2 bases and J shed 3 bases, with 16 bases lying between them. Here the CDR3 DNA reads TGTGCCAGCAGTGAAAGTGGGGATACGGGGTACACTGAAGCTTTCTTT. Translating gives CASSESGDTGYTEAFF.

This chain connects TRBV18 to TRBJ1-2; D is unresolved. CDR1 is KGHSH, CDR2 LQKENI, per germline. V dropped 3 bases and J dropped 4 bases, with 9 bases sitting between them. CDR3 length: 13 amino acids. The CDR3, as DNA: TGTGCCAGCTCACCCACAGAGAGCTATGGCTACACCTTC. Protein: CASSPTESYGYTF.

This clone has at least ten counts. J is TRBJ2-7 and V is TRBV3-1; TRBD2 aligns across 12 bases. From germline, CDR1 is LGHDT and CDR2 YNNKEL (reference sequence). The V gene end was trimmed by 2 bases and the J gene end by 0 bases; junction bases not matched to a gene: 8. CDR3 length equals 18 residues. The CDR3 DNA reads as TGTGCCAGCAGCCAACTGGGGACTAGCGGGTCCCTCTCCTACGAGCAGTACTTC. Residues: CASSQLGTSGSLSYEQYF.

This clone counts as medium-sized. The V and J genes are TRBV6-2 or TRBV6-3 and TRBJ2-7; D not certain. With 4 bases removed from V and 6 bases from J, the gap between germline ends came to 7 bases. This CDR3 spans 11 amino acids. Germline V lookup: CDR1 MNHEY, CDR2 SVGEGT. The CDR3 is CASSFAAEQYF. The CDR3 region has the DNA TGTGCCAGCAGTTTTGCTGCCGAGCAGTACTTC.

This clone was seen many times. The V gene is TRBV20-1, the J gene TRBJ2-7, with D tentatively TRBD1 (7 bases). Germline V gene sequence: CDR1 DFQATT, CDR2 SNEGSKA (reference sequence). Between the trimmed V and J ends, which lost 5 bases and 6 bases, there was a span of 17 bases. This CDR3 contains 13 residues. The CDR3 region has the DNA TGCAGTGCTCCCGACAGGGTGGGAGGCGAGCAGTACTTC. This encodes CSAPDRVGGEQYF.

Worth noting for this clone: The junction does not match germline at one end; this may be a read error. The chain has TRBV6-1 and TRBJ2-7; D perhaps matches TRBD2 (5 bases). Germline-derived CDR1 and CDR2 are MNHNS and SASEGT. This CDR3 region has 13 residues. The CDR3 bases are TGTACCAGCAGGAAAGGGCGGACTTACGAGCAGTACTTC. Protein: CTSRKGRTYEQYF.

Concerning this clone: This may arise from a read error, as a much more abundant clone is one base away. The rearrangement joins TRBV4-2 to TRBJ2-3, with 7 bases aligning to TRBD1. The CDR3 spans 17 residues. Germline V lookup: CDR1 LGHNA, CDR2 YNFKEQ. The CDR3 DNA reads as TGTGCCAACAGCAACAGGACAGGCCTCTGGGGCACAGATACGCAGTATTTT. The encoded protein is CANSNRTGLWGTDTQYF.

At least ten counts were recorded for this clone. The gene calls are TRBV7-9 and TRBJ2-1; D is undetermined. V lost 1 base and J 15 bases, leaving 13 bases between the germline ends. Germline V gene sequence: CDR1 SEHNR, CDR2 FQNEAQ (reference sequence). CDR3 length equals 12 residues. The CDR3 DNA sequence: TGTGCCAGCAGCTTAGAACCCAGCGTGTGGTTCTTC. This codes for CASSLEPSVWFF.